What follows are 8 T cell receptor beta chains derived from one specimen sequenced in a study of blood T cell repertoires in COVID-19. Assay: immunoSEQ multiplex PCR; the TCRdb copy retains only in-frame clones and omits some. Of 95,000 to 150,000 clones listed, about 83% were seen once; the top ten hold approximately 12%. The sequenced material came from peripheral blood. The receptor source for this set is a man aged 55 to 70 with acute or convalescent COVID-19.

J is TRBJ2-1 and V is TRBV7-3; 10 positions match TRBD1. Germline V gene lookup returns CDR1 SGHTA and CDR2 FQGTGA. CDR3 length: 15 amino acids. V gave up 4 bases and J gave up 4 bases; unmatched junction bases: 4. CDR3 region: CASSSTGGGYNEQFF. The CDR3, as DNA: TGTGCCAGCAGCTCGACAGGGGGCGGGTACAATGAGCAGTTCTTC.

The chain has TRBV5-5 and TRBJ1-1; 8 bases are shared with TRBD1. J was trimmed by 5 bases and V by 5 bases; bases with no gene match: 8. Germline V gene sequence: CDR1 SGHKS, CDR2 YYEKEE (reference sequence). This CDR3 spans 14 amino acids. The CDR3 loop is CASRGGQGRTEAFF. CDR3 DNA sequence: TGTGCCAGCAGAGGTGGACAGGGTAGGACTGAAGCTTTCTTT.

This clone was counted once. The chain couples TRBV5-1 to TRBJ2-2; weak D call: TRBD1 (7 bases). Trimming took off 0 bases at V and 7 bases at J, with 16 bases between the two ends. Germline-derived CDR1 and CDR2 are SGHRS and YFSETQ. CDR3 length: 16 residues. This CDR3 reads CASSLDGTAGDGELFF. CDR3 DNA sequence: TGCGCCAGCAGCTTGGACGGGACAGCGGGCGACGGGGAGCTGTTTTTT.

This clone was seen only once. The chain has TRBV28 and TRBJ1-2, with D possibly matching TRBD1 (6 bases). Per germline, CDR1 MDHEN and CDR2 SYDVKM. The CDR3 runs to 15 residues. Trimming left V 8 bases short and J 8 bases short, with 24 bases between. The DNA for the CDR3 is TGTGCCAGCCCGGCCCCCCTAACAGGGCTAGGGGGCTACACCTTC. Its translation is CASPAPLTGLGGYTF.

This clone was recorded only once. This sequence joins TRBV30 and TRBJ2-3, with D maybe TRBD2 (5 bases). Germline CDR1 GTSNPN, CDR2 SVGIG (reference sequence). The V end was cut by 2 bases, the J end by 6 bases, with 18 bases between. This CDR3 has 15 residues. The CDR3 loop is CAWSPELGMSDTQYF. For the CDR3, the DNA is TGTGCCTGGAGTCCTGAACTAGGAATGTCGGATACGCAGTATTTT.

This clone was detected only once. J is TRBJ2-7 and V is TRBV5-1; D is perhaps TRBD2 (6 bases). There are 13 residues in the CDR3. Per the germline V gene, CDR1 is SGHRS and CDR2 is YFSETQ. V lost 2 bases and J lost 6, with 12 bases in between. CDR3 in DNA: TGCGCCAGCAGCTTACCCGGGGGATCCGAGCAGTACTTC. Translating it yields CASSLPGGSEQYF.

This clone was found a few times. This rearrangement joins TRBV9 to TRBJ2-7, with TRBD1 identical over 8 bases. The CDR3 length is 22 residues. The V gene end was trimmed by 3 bases and the J gene end by 2 bases; junction bases not matched to a gene: 28. CDR1 SGDLS and CDR2 YYNGEE come from the germline V gene. CDR3 sequence: CASSGPKGGGQGRFGLTYEQYF. DNA for the CDR3: TGTGCCAGCAGCGGGCCTAAGGGTGGAGGACAGGGAAGGTTTGGGCTTACCTACGAGCAGTACTTC. Full variable domain (rest looked up from reference TRBV9 and TRBJ2-7): DSGVTQTPKHLITATGQRVTLRCSPRSGDLSVYWYQQSLDQGLQFLIQYYNGEERAKGNILERFSAQQFPDLHSELNLSSLELGDSALYFCASSGPKGGGQGRFGLTYEQYFGPGTRLTVT.

This chain's CDR3 is CASSQGQGLAVDTQYF. CDR3 nucleotide sequence: TGTGCCAGCAGCCAAGGTCAAGGGCTAGCGGTAGATACGCAGTATTTT. The chain recombines TRBV3-1 (or the pseudogene TRBV3-2) with TRBJ2-3, with TRBD2 identical over 7 bases. The CDR3 covers 16 residues. With V trimmed by 1 base and J by 5 bases, 9 bases remained unmatched. Germline lookup yields CDR1 LGHDT and CDR2 YNNKEL (reference sequence).